The 22 T cell receptor beta chains below all came from one sample that was sequenced in a study of cytomegalovirus exposure and HLA in healthy donors. 13 Jbeta primers and 60 Vbeta primers were used for the PCR. The method was immunoSEQ multiplex PCR; TCRdb's version includes in-frame clones alone and lacks a portion of them. This repertoire shows about 150,000 clones, approximately 80% found once; its top ten account for 9.5% to 15%. The sample taken for sequencing was PBMCs. These receptors came from a man aged 25 to 40 in good health and CMV-seropositive.

This clone has just one count. This chain links TRBV29-1 with TRBJ1-1; D might be TRBD1 (6 bases). CDR3 length: 17 amino acids. CDR1 and CDR2 from the germline V gene are SQVTM and ANQGSEA. Trimming pared 3 bases from V and 0 bases from J, leaving 20 bases between. The CDR3 region is CSVEGAGAEFMNTEAFF. The CDR3 coding sequence is TGCAGCGTTGAGGGCGCGGGGGCCGAGTTCATGAACACTGAAGCTTTCTTT.

The chain carries TRBV29-1 and TRBJ2-1; D perhaps matches TRBD1 (5 bases). Germline assignment: CDR1 SQVTM and CDR2 ANQGSEA. The CDR3 length is 12 residues. With 6 bases removed from V and 4 bases from J, the gap between germline ends came to 10 bases. CDR3 sequence (DNA): TGCAGCGTGGAAAGACAGTACAATGAGCAGTTCTTC. Protein: CSVERQYNEQFF.

The chain recombines TRBV2 with TRBJ2-1; 7 bases line up with TRBD1. The CDR3 totals 14 residues. J gave up 3 bases and V 6 bases, and 5 bases lay outside the gene matches. Germline CDR1 reads SNHLY; CDR2 reads FYNNEI. The DNA for the CDR3 is TGTGCCAGCAGATCCGGGACAGACTACAATGAGCAGTTCTTC. It codes for CASRSGTDYNEQFF.

This rearrangement joins TRBV12-5 to TRBJ1-4, with TRBD1 identical over 7 bases. Looked up from germline, CDR1 is LGHNT and CDR2 is FRNRAP. V lost 4 bases to trimming and J lost 5 bases; unmatched junction nucleotides: 4. The CDR3 contains 14 residues. In DNA form, the CDR3 reads TGTGCTAGTGGTTCGACAGGGACCAATGAAAAACTGTTTTTT. Translating gives CASGSTGTNEKLFF.

The chain couples TRBV25-1 to TRBJ2-3, with 7 bases lining up with TRBD1. The end of the DNA fits TRBJ1-5 better, so the J call may be wrong. The CDR3 totals 14 residues. The germline CDR1 and CDR2 sequences are MGHDK and SYGVNS. The CDR3 spells CASSEYDGTDTQHF. Written as DNA, the CDR3 is TGTGCCAGCAGTGAATATGATGGGACAGATACGCAGCATTTT.

This clone was detected only once. The chain has TRBV6-5 and TRBJ2-7, with D possibly matching TRBD2 (5 bases). V was cut by 6 bases and J by 2 bases, with 11 bases left in between. The CDR3 loop spans 13 amino acids. Germline V gives CDR1 MNHEY, CDR2 SVGAGI. The CDR3 loop reads CASRVREPYEQYF. The CDR3 DNA sequence: TGTGCCAGCAGGGTTAGGGAGCCCTACGAGCAGTACTTC.

This clone was seen a few times. The chain recombines TRBV15 with TRBJ1-1, with no clear D. The ends were cut back, 7 bases at V and 7 bases at J, with 22 bases in the middle. The CDR3 is 15 amino acids. From germline, CDR1 is LNHNV and CDR2 YYDKDF (reference sequence). CDR3 coding DNA: TGTGCCACCACCCCGCTGGTCTGGACTTTAGATGAAGCTTTCTTT. It specifies CATTPLVWTLDEAFF. Looking up the rest from reference TRBV15 and TRBJ1-1 gives the full variable domain: DAMVIQNPRYQVTQFGKPVTLSCSQTLNHNVMYWYQQKSSQAPKLLFHYYDKDFNNEADTPDNFQSRRPNTSFCFLDIRSPGLGDTAMYLCATTPLVWTLDEAFFGQGTRLTVV.

J is TRBJ1-3 and V is TRBV7-8; 7 bases line up with TRBD1. Per germline, CDR1 SGHVS and CDR2 FQNEAQ. The CDR3 spans 15 residues. After removal of 5 bases from V and 0 bases from J, the junction contained 4 bases not matched to a gene. DNA for the CDR3: TGTGCCAGCAGCCGGACAGGCCTCTCTGGAAACACCATATATTTT. This gives the protein CASSRTGLSGNTIYF. The whole variable domain, filled in from reference TRBV7-8 and TRBJ1-3, reads GAGVSQSPRYKVAKRGQDVALRCDPISGHVSLFWYQQALGQGPEFLTYFQNEAQLDKSGLPSDRFFAERPEGSVSTLKIQRTQQEDSAVYLCASSRTGLSGNTIYFGEGSWLTVV.

This clone was found a few times. This chain links TRBV2 with TRBJ1-1; D gene unclear. V lost 7 bases to trimming and J lost 1 base, with 13 bases between them. CDR3 length equals 14 residues. Germline loops: CDR1 SNHLY, CDR2 FYNNEI. Here the CDR3 reads CASIRGGSNTEAFF. In nucleotides, the CDR3 is TGTGCCAGCATAAGAGGAGGGTCGAACACTGAAGCTTTCTTT.

In its sample, this clone was seen a few times. The V and J genes are TRBV28 and TRBJ2-4, with 10 bases identical to TRBD2. With 4 bases clipped from V and 5 bases from J, the junction kept 8 bases outside the gene matches. Germline CDR1 is MDHEN and CDR2 is SYDVKM. The CDR3 has 16 amino acids. Here the CDR3 reads CASSSPSGSAQNIQYF. The DNA of the CDR3 is TGTGCCAGCAGTTCCCCTAGCGGGAGTGCACAAAACATTCAGTACTTC. The variable domain in full, completed from reference TRBV28 and TRBJ2-4, reads DVKVTQSSRYLVKRTGEKVFLECVQDMDHENMFWYRQDPGLGLRLIYFSYDVKMKEKGDIPEGYSVSREKKERFSLILESASTNQTSMYLCASSSPSGSAQNIQYFGAGTRLSVL.

The chain carries TRBV6-5 and TRBJ1-5, with D possibly matching TRBD1 (5 bases). This CDR3 has 15 amino acids. Trimming removed 2 bases at V and 3 bases at J, with 11 bases between. The V gene's germline CDR1 is MNHEY and CDR2 SVGAGI. In nucleotides, the CDR3 is TGTGCCAGCAGTTACGGAACAGGCTTCAATCAGCCCCAGCATTTT. This gives the protein CASSYGTGFNQPQHF.

This clone was seen just once. The chain has TRBV6-5 and TRBJ2-3; TRBD2 is a possible D gene (5 bases). The CDR3 is made up of 12 amino acids. V lost 5 bases and J lost 9, with 12 bases in between. Germline V gene sequence: CDR1 MNHEY, CDR2 SVGAGI. The CDR3 DNA sequence: TGTGCCAGCAGTACCCCAAGCGGCACGCAGTATTTT. Its translation: CASSTPSGTQYF.

CDR3 bases: TGCGCCAGCAGTAGTGGACTAGCGGGGACCTACGAGCAGTACTTC. The encoded protein is CASSSGLAGTYEQYF. The chain joins TRBV10-1 to TRBJ2-7; 12 nucleotides line up with TRBD2. The CDR3 runs 15 residues. V was pared by 5 bases and J by 2 bases, with 4 bases of the junction left unmatched. The germline gives CDR1 WNHNN, CDR2 SYGVQD (reference sequence).

This clone was counted a single time. This chain connects TRBV5-6 to TRBJ2-2; D might be TRBD1 (5 bases). Per the germline V gene, CDR1 is SGHDT and CDR2 is YYEEEE. Between the trimmed V and J ends, which lost 0 bases and 2 bases, there was a span of 8 bases. This CDR3 has 15 residues. CDR3 nucleotide sequence: TGTGCCAGCAGCTTGGTCAGGGCCAACACCGGGGAGCTGTTTTTT. Translation gives CASSLVRANTGELFF.

The J gene is TRBJ2-5, the V gene TRBV7-9; D might be TRBD1 (6 bases). Trimming pared 4 bases from V and 5 bases from J, leaving 20 bases between. This CDR3 has 16 amino acids. CDR1 SEHNR and CDR2 FQNEAQ come from the germline V gene (reference sequence). CDR3 in DNA: TGTGCCAGCAGCTCCCCAGGGGATCCCGATGGGGAGACCCAGTACTTC. Protein: CASSSPGDPDGETQYF.

This chain joins TRBV9 and TRBJ2-5; D perhaps matches TRBD2 (6 bases). CDR1 SGDLS and CDR2 YYNGEE come from the germline V gene. Trimming pared 0 bases from V and 4 bases from J, leaving 16 bases between. This CDR3 is 16 amino acids long. CDR3 nucleotides: TGTGCCAGCAGCGTAGGCGGGGACTCAAGTCGAGAGACCCAGTACTTC. This gives the protein CASSVGGDSSRETQYF.

This clone occurred once. This rearrangement joins TRBV9 to TRBJ1-6; D is unclear. The CDR3 extends over 18 amino acids. V lost 0 bases to trimming and J lost 0 bases, with 13 bases between them. Germline V CDR1 and CDR2: SGDLS, YYNGEE. The CDR3 region is CASSVEGAQSSYNSPLHF. In DNA, the CDR3 is TGTGCCAGCAGCGTAGAAGGAGCTCAGAGCTCCTATAATTCACCCCTCCACTTT.

The rearrangement uses TRBV7-2 and TRBJ2-3; possibly TRBD2 for D (7 bases). From germline, CDR1 is SGHTA and CDR2 FQGNSA. The V gene lost 5 bases and the J gene lost 4 bases, with 13 bases spanning the gap. There are 14 residues in the CDR3. CDR3 region: CASSPRGRADTQYF. CDR3 nucleotide sequence: TGTGCCAGCAGCCCTAGGGGGAGGGCAGATACGCAGTATTTT. The full variable domain, completed using reference TRBV7-2 and TRBJ2-3, is GAGVSQSPSNKVTEKGKDVELRCDPISGHTALYWYRQSLGQGLEFLIYFQGNSAPDKSGLPSDRFSAERTGGSVSTLTIQRTQQEDSAVYLCASSPRGRADTQYFGPGTRLTVL.

This clone turned up a few times. This chain connects TRBV25-1 to TRBJ1-1, with D possibly matching TRBD1 (5 bases). V lost 7 bases to trimming and J lost 2 bases, with 11 bases between them. Germline lookup yields CDR1 MGHDK and CDR2 SYGVNS. The CDR3 is made up of 13 amino acids. The CDR3: CASTQGINTEAFF. DNA for the CDR3: TGTGCCAGCACCCAGGGAATTAACACTGAAGCTTTCTTT.

The rearrangement uses TRBV4-2 and TRBJ2-7, with a possible D match to TRBD2 (6 bases). CDR3 length: 19 amino acids. Trimming stripped 5 bases from V and 0 bases from J, with 26 bases between. CDR1 and CDR2 from the germline V gene are LGHNA and YNFKEQ. The CDR3 bases are TGTGCCAGCAGCAAGCGTCTCTTAGCGGTTGGCGCCCCCTCCTACGAGCAGTACTTC. Its translation is CASSKRLLAVGAPSYEQYF.

The J gene is TRBJ2-7, the V gene TRBV5-4; the D gene is possibly TRBD2 (6 bases). Trimming took off 2 bases at V and 0 bases at J, with 12 bases between the two ends. CDR1 and CDR2 from the germline V gene are SGHNT and YYREEE (reference sequence). There are 15 residues in the CDR3. The CDR3 nucleotides read TGTGCCAGCAGCTTCGGCCGGAGGGACTCCTACGAGCAGTACTTC. This sequence encodes CASSFGRRDSYEQYF. The complete variable domain, with remaining parts taken from reference TRBV5-4 and TRBJ2-7, reads ETGVTQSPTHLIKTRGQQVTLRCSSQSGHNTVSWYQQALGQGPQFIFQYYREEENGRGNFPPRFSGLQFPNYSSELNVNALELDDSALYLCASSFGRRDSYEQYFGPGTRLTVT.

The CDR3 nucleotides are TGCGCCAGCAGCCAGGACCAGGGGTTTAAGAGTGGCTACACCTTC. Translated: CASSQDQGFKSGYTF. The chain combines TRBV4-1 with TRBJ1-2; D perhaps matches TRBD1 (6 bases). The CDR3 contains 15 residues. Germline V lookup: CDR1 MGHRA, CDR2 YSYEKL. The germline V and J ends were trimmed by 3 bases and 7 bases, with 18 bases remaining between them.